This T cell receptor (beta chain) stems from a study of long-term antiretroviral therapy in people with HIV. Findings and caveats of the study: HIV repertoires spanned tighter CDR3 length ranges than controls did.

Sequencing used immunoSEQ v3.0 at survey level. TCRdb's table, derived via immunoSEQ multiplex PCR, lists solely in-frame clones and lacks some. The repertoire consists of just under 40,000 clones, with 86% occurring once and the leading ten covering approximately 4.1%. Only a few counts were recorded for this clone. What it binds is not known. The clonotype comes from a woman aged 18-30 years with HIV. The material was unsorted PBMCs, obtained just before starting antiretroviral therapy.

The CDR3 spells CASSLLSGGNPQHF. The CDR3 DNA follows: TGTGCCAGCAGTTTATTATCCGGGGGAAATCCCCAGCATTTT. The chain is built from TRBV27 and TRBJ1-5; D is possibly TRBD1 (5 bases). CDR3 length: 14 amino acids. Trimming left V 1 base short and J 10 bases short, with 14 bases between. The germline CDR1 and CDR2 sequences are MNHEY and SMNVEV (reference sequence).